These T cell receptor beta chains were read from a single sample in a study of human T cells and chemical hapten exposure. TCRdb itself ran the RACE reads through MiXCR, one entry per CDR3 protein. This sample yields over 45,000 distinct CDR3 sequences, of which around 9.3% are seen a single time; about 14% belongs to the top ten. Source: whole blood, taken in connection with sensitization to the hapten diphenylcyclopropenone (DPC). The receptor source for this set is a woman in her thirties or forties with alopecia areata. Some clones in this sample may be carry-over from other donors' samples. Each CDR3 is given with its conserved first and last residue. Each record gives: D gene, V gene, clone size, J gene, CDR3 DNA, CDR3 protein. A D gene is named only where the DNA matches it firmly. A row's size may be missing; if present it is once, few, many or a size class.

d_call: -; v_call: TRBV6-1; clone_size: -; j_call: TRBJ1-6; cdr3_nt: TGTGCCAGCAGTGAATACGCGGATAATTCACCCCTCCACTTT; cdr3_aa: CASSEYADNSPLHF
d_call: TRBD2; v_call: TRBV9; clone_size: few; j_call: TRBJ2-7; cdr3_nt: TGTGCCAGCAGCGTAGGGCCTAGCGGGGACTACGAGCAGTACTTC; cdr3_aa: CASSVGPSGDYEQYF
d_call: -; v_call: TRBV2; clone_size: -; j_call: TRBJ2-5; cdr3_nt: TGTGCCAGCAGGGCCAAGAAAGAGACCCAGTACTTC; cdr3_aa: CASRAKKETQYF
d_call: -; v_call: TRBV7-7; clone_size: many; j_call: TRBJ2-1; cdr3_nt: TGTGCCAGCAGCTTGAGGGGGGCCCATGAGCAGTTCTTC; cdr3_aa: CASSLRGAHEQFF
d_call: -; v_call: TRBV20-1; clone_size: many; j_call: TRBJ2-7; cdr3_nt: TGCAGTGCTAGAGGGGGGGCGGACTACGAGCAGTACTTC; cdr3_aa: CSARGGADYEQYF
d_call: TRBD1; v_call: TRBV5-1; clone_size: few; j_call: TRBJ1-2; cdr3_nt: TGCGCCAGCAGCCCGGGGACAGTAGAGAGCTACACCTTC; cdr3_aa: CASSPGTVESYTF
d_call: -; v_call: TRBV7-9; clone_size: many; j_call: TRBJ1-5; cdr3_nt: TGTGCCAGCAGCTCCGCCCCGGGCGCAGCAACCTATCAGCCCCAGCATTTT; cdr3_aa: CASSSAPGAATYQPQHF
d_call: TRBD1; v_call: TRBV7-6; clone_size: -; j_call: TRBJ2-7; cdr3_nt: TGTGCCAGCAGCTTGGGACAGAAGTACGAGCAGTACTTC; cdr3_aa: CASSLGQKYEQYF
d_call: -; v_call: TRBV19; clone_size: many; j_call: TRBJ2-7; cdr3_nt: TGTGCCAGTAGTATACAGGGTGCTTCCCGCGAGCAGTACTTC; cdr3_aa: CASSIQGASREQYF
d_call: TRBD1; v_call: TRBV20-1; clone_size: few; j_call: TRBJ1-4; cdr3_nt: TGCAGTGCTATCAGACAGGGGGCCCAAAAACTGTTTTTT; cdr3_aa: CSAIRQGAQKLFF
d_call: -; v_call: TRBV2; clone_size: many; j_call: TRBJ1-6; cdr3_nt: TGTGCCAGCACTCAAGGGGCCCGATCACCCCTCCACTTT; cdr3_aa: CASTQGARSPLHF
d_call: TRBD2; v_call: TRBV12-3/TRBV12-4; clone_size: many; j_call: TRBJ2-5; cdr3_nt: TGTGCCAGCAGTGCAAGCGGGGGCGGAGAGACCCAGTACTTC; cdr3_aa: CASSASGGGETQYF
d_call: TRBD1; v_call: TRBV7-2; clone_size: many; j_call: TRBJ2-1; cdr3_nt: TGTGTCAGCAGTCCCGAAGCCAGGGGGAACAATGAGCAGTTCTTC; cdr3_aa: CVSSPEARGNNEQFF
d_call: -; v_call: TRBV20-1; clone_size: many; j_call: TRBJ1-1; cdr3_nt: TGCAGCCTTAACAGGGAATCCACTGAAGCTTTCTTT; cdr3_aa: CSLNRESTEAFF
d_call: -; v_call: TRBV19; clone_size: many; j_call: TRBJ1-2; cdr3_nt: TGTGCCAGCGTGAGGCCGGGGGTTGGGTATGGCTACACCTTC; cdr3_aa: CASVRPGVGYGYTF
d_call: TRBD1; v_call: TRBV18; clone_size: many; j_call: TRBJ1-2; cdr3_nt: TGTGCCAGCTCACCACCGCTTCAGGGGGCTGACTATGGCTACACCTTC; cdr3_aa: CASSPPLQGADYGYTF
d_call: TRBD2; v_call: TRBV18; clone_size: few; j_call: TRBJ2-7; cdr3_nt: TGTGCCAGCTCACCAGAAATCAGCGGGGTTCAGTACTTC; cdr3_aa: CASSPEISGVQYF
d_call: -; v_call: TRBV20-1; clone_size: medium-sized; j_call: TRBJ1-2; cdr3_nt: TGCAGTGCTGACGACCCAAATGGCTACACCTTC; cdr3_aa: CSADDPNGYTF
d_call: -; v_call: TRBV9; clone_size: -; j_call: TRBJ2-3; cdr3_nt: TGTGCCAGCAGCGTTTGGGGGGCTGGCGATACGCAGTATTTT; cdr3_aa: CASSVWGAGDTQYF
d_call: TRBD1; v_call: TRBV20-1; clone_size: many; j_call: TRBJ2-4; cdr3_nt: TGCAGTGCTAGAACCACAGGGGACATCGGACACATTCAGTACTTC; cdr3_aa: CSARTTGDIGHIQYF
d_call: TRBD2; v_call: TRBV7-2; clone_size: many; j_call: TRBJ2-1; cdr3_nt: TGTGCCAGCAGCCCATTCCTAGCGGGGGGGCTAGTGGAGCAGTTCTTC; cdr3_aa: CASSPFLAGGLVEQFF
d_call: -; v_call: TRBV6-2/TRBV6-3; clone_size: many; j_call: TRBJ2-7; cdr3_nt: TGTGCCAGCAGTTCCGACAGCAACTACGAGCAGTACTTC; cdr3_aa: CASSSDSNYEQYF
d_call: -; v_call: TRBV11-2; clone_size: few; j_call: TRBJ1-1; cdr3_nt: TGTGCCAGCAGGACGGGGCTGAGGACTGAAGCTTTCTTT; cdr3_aa: CASRTGLRTEAFF
d_call: TRBD1; v_call: TRBV7-2; clone_size: few; j_call: TRBJ1-6; cdr3_nt: TGTGCCAGCAGCCCGAGACAGGGCCTAGGGCTCCACTTT; cdr3_aa: CASSPRQGLGLHF
d_call: -; v_call: TRBV29-1; clone_size: -; j_call: TRBJ2-5; cdr3_nt: TGCAGCTTCGGAGCAGGGTCCGAGACCCAGTACTTC; cdr3_aa: CSFGAGSETQYF
d_call: -; v_call: TRBV28; clone_size: many; j_call: TRBJ2-3; cdr3_nt: TGTGCCAGCAGCCACCGGACCTGGGGGGGCACAGATACGCAGTATTTT; cdr3_aa: CASSHRTWGGTDTQYF
d_call: -; v_call: TRBV6-2/TRBV6-3; clone_size: many; j_call: TRBJ2-1; cdr3_nt: TGTGCCAGCAGTTACTCGAAAGGACTATCAGTAGTCAATGAGCAGTTCTTC; cdr3_aa: CASSYSKGLSVVNEQFF
d_call: TRBD2; v_call: TRBV11-2; clone_size: many; j_call: TRBJ2-5; cdr3_nt: TGTGCCAGCAGCCCGACTAGCGGGGGTCAAGAGACCCAGTACTTC; cdr3_aa: CASSPTSGGQETQYF
d_call: -; v_call: TRBV5-1; clone_size: many; j_call: TRBJ1-1; cdr3_nt: TGCGCCAGCAGCTTAGGACAAACGAACACTGAAGCTTTCTTT; cdr3_aa: CASSLGQTNTEAFF
d_call: -; v_call: TRBV28; clone_size: many; j_call: TRBJ1-2; cdr3_nt: TGTGCCAGCAGTTCCGACTATGGCTACACCTTC; cdr3_aa: CASSSDYGYTF
d_call: TRBD1; v_call: TRBV5-1; clone_size: -; j_call: TRBJ2-5; cdr3_nt: TGCGCCAGCAGCTTTGGACAGGCCCTACAAGAGACCCAGTACTTC; cdr3_aa: CASSFGQALQETQYF
d_call: -; v_call: TRBV18; clone_size: many; j_call: TRBJ1-5; cdr3_nt: TGTGCCAGCTCACAGGGAACAAGTTCGAATCAGCCCCAGCATTTT; cdr3_aa: CASSQGTSSNQPQHF
d_call: TRBD2; v_call: TRBV7-3; clone_size: few; j_call: TRBJ2-2; cdr3_nt: TGTGCCAGCAGCTTAGCGCTAGCGGGGACCAACACCGGGGAGCTGTTTTTT; cdr3_aa: CASSLALAGTNTGELFF
d_call: -; v_call: TRBV10-3; clone_size: -; j_call: TRBJ1-5; cdr3_nt: TGTGCCATCAGTGAGGTGGGTCAGCCCCAGCATTTT; cdr3_aa: CAISEVGQPQHF
d_call: TRBD2; v_call: TRBV7-2; clone_size: few; j_call: TRBJ2-3; cdr3_nt: TGTGCCAGCACCCCCAGGCGGCTAGCGGGGGGCCCCAGCACAGATACGCAGTATTTT; cdr3_aa: CASTPRRLAGGPSTDTQYF
d_call: -; v_call: TRBV4-1; clone_size: few; j_call: TRBJ2-1; cdr3_nt: TGCGCCAGCAGCCGGAGTGGAGGTCCCGAGCAGTTCTTC; cdr3_aa: CASSRSGGPEQFF
d_call: TRBD2; v_call: TRBV12-3/TRBV12-4; clone_size: many; j_call: TRBJ2-3; cdr3_nt: TGTGCCAGCAGTCGCCCAGCGGGGGGAAGAGGCACAGATACGCAGTATTTT; cdr3_aa: CASSRPAGGRGTDTQYF
d_call: -; v_call: TRBV29-1; clone_size: many; j_call: TRBJ2-3; cdr3_nt: TGCAGCGCTATCCGTTCATACACGCAGTATTTT; cdr3_aa: CSAIRSYTQYF
d_call: -; v_call: TRBV28; clone_size: -; j_call: TRBJ1-1; cdr3_nt: TGTGCCAGCAGTTTCTGGGGTGAAGCTTTCTTT; cdr3_aa: CASSFWGEAFF
d_call: TRBD1; v_call: TRBV12-3/TRBV12-4; clone_size: -; j_call: TRBJ1-3; cdr3_nt: TGTGCCAGCAGCTTCGGGACAGCTGGAAACACCATATATTTT; cdr3_aa: CASSFGTAGNTIYF
d_call: -; v_call: TRBV6-4; clone_size: many; j_call: TRBJ2-2; cdr3_nt: TGTGCCAGCAGTGGCTCGAACACCGGGGAGCTGTTTTTT; cdr3_aa: CASSGSNTGELFF
d_call: -; v_call: TRBV7-6; clone_size: many; j_call: TRBJ2-2; cdr3_nt: TGTGCCAGCAGCTTATGGGAGTACACCGGGGAGCTGTTTTTT; cdr3_aa: CASSLWEYTGELFF
d_call: -; v_call: TRBV21-1; clone_size: many; j_call: TRBJ2-1; cdr3_nt: TGTGCCAGCAGCGATGGCGTTGGGAGCGGATATAACGAGCAGTTCTTC; cdr3_aa: CASSDGVGSGYNEQFF
d_call: -; v_call: TRBV5-5; clone_size: -; j_call: TRBJ1-1; cdr3_nt: TGTGCCAGCAGCTCTGATTACCGGACACAAGAAGCTTTCTTT; cdr3_aa: CASSSDYRTQEAFF
d_call: -; v_call: TRBV29-1; clone_size: few; j_call: TRBJ1-2; cdr3_nt: TGCAGCGTAGAAATTAACTATGGCTACACCTTC; cdr3_aa: CSVEINYGYTF
d_call: -; v_call: TRBV7-8; clone_size: many; j_call: TRBJ1-1; cdr3_nt: TGTGCCAGCAGCCATCATGAAACGGCTTTCTTT; cdr3_aa: CASSHHETAFF
d_call: TRBD2; v_call: TRBV9; clone_size: many; j_call: TRBJ2-3; cdr3_nt: TGTGCCAGCAGCGCGGGACTAGCGGGGGGGATTTACACAGATACGCAGTATTTT; cdr3_aa: CASSAGLAGGIYTDTQYF
d_call: -; v_call: TRBV28; clone_size: many; j_call: TRBJ1-6; cdr3_nt: TGTGCCAGCAGTTACAGTACCCAACGCAGGTCCTATAATTCACCCCTCCACTTT; cdr3_aa: CASSYSTQRRSYNSPLHF
d_call: -; v_call: TRBV28; clone_size: -; j_call: TRBJ1-1; cdr3_nt: TGTGCCAGCAGTTTGTTGGGGTTTGAAGCTTTCTTT; cdr3_aa: CASSLLGFEAFF
d_call: -; v_call: TRBV2; clone_size: few; j_call: TRBJ2-2; cdr3_nt: TGTGCCAGCAAGTTAGGAACCGGGGAGCTGTTTTTT; cdr3_aa: CASKLGTGELFF
d_call: -; v_call: TRBV20-1; clone_size: few; j_call: TRBJ2-3; cdr3_nt: TGCAGTGCCCCCCTTCCCGACATAACACTCAGCACAGATACGCAGTATTTT; cdr3_aa: CSAPLPDITLSTDTQYF
d_call: -; v_call: TRBV27; clone_size: many; j_call: TRBJ1-6; cdr3_nt: TGTGCCAGCAGTTCCCGACTTAATTCACCCCTCCACTTT; cdr3_aa: CASSSRLNSPLHF
d_call: TRBD2; v_call: TRBV3-1; clone_size: many; j_call: TRBJ2-5; cdr3_nt: TGTGCCAGCAGCCAAGAAGGAAGCGGGGGGGCCGGAGAGACCCAGTACTTC; cdr3_aa: CASSQEGSGGAGETQYF
d_call: TRBD1; v_call: TRBV12-5; clone_size: -; j_call: TRBJ2-3; cdr3_nt: TGTGCTAGTGGTTCCCAGGGGGCAGATACGCAGTATTTT; cdr3_aa: CASGSQGADTQYF
d_call: TRBD1; v_call: TRBV3-1; clone_size: -; j_call: TRBJ1-1; cdr3_nt: TGTGCCAGCAGCCAGGGGACAGGGCTTGGACGAGCTTTCTTT; cdr3_aa: CASSQGTGLGRAFF
d_call: -; v_call: TRBV7-6; clone_size: -; j_call: TRBJ2-7; cdr3_nt: TGTGCCAGCAGCTTAGCAGGGCGGACGGACTCCTACGAGCAGTACTTC; cdr3_aa: CASSLAGRTDSYEQYF